These 26 T cell receptor beta chains were sequenced from one sample in a study of OX40 agonist ivuxolimab in advanced cancers. Data came from immunoSEQ multiplex PCR; TCRdb stores just in-frame clones and leaves some out. The sample lists about 62,000 clones, over 75% occurring once. This specimen consisted of CD4+ or CD8+ T cells sorted from blood, obtained in a trial of the OX40 agonist ivuxolimab. The source of these receptors is an adult with an advanced solid tumor such as melanoma, head and neck, liver or kidney cancer.

To note about this clone: The DNA is omitted, as the CDR3 cannot be located on it reliably, and the CDR3 follows TCRdb's listing. J is TRBJ2-2 and V is TRBV6-1; the table's D gene call, TRBD2, was not cross checked with the DNA. The CDR3 length equals 12 residues, ends included. CDR1 and CDR2 from the germline V gene are MNHNS and SASEGT. The chain's CDR3 is CASSESFLWLFF.

The rearrangement uses TRBV18 and TRBJ2-1; possibly TRBD2 for D (6 bases). V lost 3 bases and J 7 bases, leaving 13 bases between the germline ends. The CDR3 length is 14 residues. The germline CDR1 and CDR2 sequences are KGHSH and LQKENI. Here the CDR3 DNA reads TGTGCCAGCTCACCGGTTCTAGCGCCTAATGAGCAGTTCTTC. This codes for CASSPVLAPNEQFF.

V gene TRBV30 combines with J gene TRBJ2-1; perhaps TRBD2 as D (5 bases). Trimming shortened V by 2 bases and J by 6 bases, and 11 bases separated the two germline ends. Germline CDR1 GTSNPN, CDR2 SVGIG (reference sequence). The CDR3 contains 13 residues. The CDR3 sequence is CAWSILVGNEQFF. The DNA of the CDR3 is TGTGCCTGGAGTATACTAGTTGGCAATGAGCAGTTCTTC.

V gene TRBV28 combines with J gene TRBJ2-7, with D possibly being TRBD1 (6 bases). V lost 6 bases and J lost 6, with 18 bases in between. CDR1 is MDHEN, CDR2 SYDVKM, per germline. This CDR3 is 14 amino acids long. The CDR3 DNA is TGTGCCAGCAGGACACCAGGGGATTTGGGCGAGCAGTACTTC. It specifies CASRTPGDLGEQYF.

V usage is TRBV29-1 and J usage is TRBJ2-1; D is possibly TRBD1 (6 bases). The V end was cut by 5 bases, the J end by 3 bases, with 8 bases between. Germline V CDR1 and CDR2: SQVTM, ANQGSEA. The CDR3 runs 12 residues. CDR3 in DNA: TGCAGCGTTACGACAGGCTACAATGAGCAGTTCTTC. Translating gives CSVTTGYNEQFF.

This sequence joins TRBV5-1 and TRBJ2-3; D uncertain. This CDR3 is 15 amino acids long. Germline CDR1 SGHRS, CDR2 YFSETQ. Trimming stripped 4 bases from V and 0 bases from J, with 12 bases between. The CDR3 spells CASSLDTRSTDTQYF. CDR3 sequence (DNA): TGCGCCAGCAGCCTCGACACCCGAAGCACAGATACGCAGTATTTT.

The gene calls are TRBV11-2 and TRBJ2-3, with TRBD2 as a possible D gene (5 bases). Germline V gene data show CDR1 as SGHAT and CDR2 as FQNNGV. The ends were cut back, 5 bases at V and 2 bases at J, with 11 bases in the middle. CDR3 size: 14 residues. The DNA of the CDR3 is TGTGCCAGCAGCCCGGGGATATCCACAGATACGCAGTATTTT. The encoded protein is CASSPGISTDTQYF.

This chain connects TRBV18 to TRBJ1-2; 9 positions match TRBD1. V shed 6 bases, J shed 5 bases, and the junction held 7 bases outside the gene matches. There are 14 residues in the CDR3. In germline, CDR1 is KGHSH, CDR2 LQKENI. The CDR3 DNA reads as TGTGCCAGCTCTCAGGACAGGGGTGGATATGGCTACACCTTC. Its protein is CASSQDRGGYGYTF.

V and J are TRBV2 and TRBJ1-3; no definite D call. V shed 4 bases and J shed 4 bases, with 14 bases lying between them. Germline V gives CDR1 SNHLY, CDR2 FYNNEI. The CDR3 covers 15 residues. CDR3 DNA: TGTGCCAGCAGTGTACAAGGCCCGATCGGAAACACCATATATTTT. It is translated as CASSVQGPIGNTIYF.

This sequence joins TRBV20-1 and TRBJ1-1; no definite D call. The CDR3 totals 10 residues. Germline V gene sequence: CDR1 DFQATT, CDR2 SNEGSKA (reference sequence). V was shortened by 6 bases and J by 3 bases, with 5 bases between the two germline ends. CDR3 bases: TGCAGTGCACCAGACACTGAAGCTTTCTTT. It encodes CSAPDTEAFF.

The rearrangement links TRBV19 to TRBJ2-2, with 10 bases identical to TRBD1. Looked up from germline, CDR1 is LNHDA and CDR2 is SQIVND (reference sequence). The CDR3 consists of 15 residues. V gave up 7 bases and J gave up 7 bases; unmatched junction bases: 9. DNA for the CDR3: TGTGCCAGTAATGACCCGGGACAGGGGCACGGGGAGCTGTTTTTT. Its protein is CASNDPGQGHGELFF.

The V and J genes are TRBV7-8 and TRBJ2-2; D uncertain. Trimming cost V 3 bases and J 1 base, with 9 bases left between them. The germline V gene encodes CDR1 SGHVS and CDR2 FQNEAQ. The CDR3 extends over 15 amino acids. CDR3 region: CASSFNSLNTGELFF. CDR3 in DNA: TGTGCCAGCAGCTTCAATTCCTTGAACACCGGGGAGCTGTTTTTT.

The J gene is TRBJ1-1, the V gene TRBV7-9; no firm D call. Between the trimmed V and J ends, which lost 1 base and 2 bases, there was a span of 17 bases. Germline V CDR1 and CDR2: SEHNR, FQNEAQ (reference sequence). The CDR3 totals 17 residues. CDR3 in DNA: TGTGCCAGCAGCTTAGGTAGCTGGGAGGACTTTAACACTGAAGCTTTCTTT. It specifies CASSLGSWEDFNTEAFF.

The chain has TRBV6-1 and TRBJ1-1; D unclear. V lost 1 base and J 6 bases, leaving 6 bases between the germline ends. Germline V gene lookup returns CDR1 MNHNS and CDR2 SASEGT. The CDR3 extends over 12 amino acids. Here the CDR3 reads CASSEGRAEAFF. The CDR3 bases are TGTGCCAGCAGTGAAGGTCGTGCTGAAGCTTTCTTT.

The chain joins TRBV27 to TRBJ1-1, with D possibly TRBD1 on 5 matching bases. V was shortened by 3 bases and J by 0 bases, with 8 bases between the two germline ends. Germline V gives CDR1 MNHEY, CDR2 SMNVEV (reference sequence). The CDR3 is made up of 14 amino acids. The CDR3 loop reads CASSLGRMNTEAFF. Here the CDR3 DNA reads TGTGCCAGCAGTTTGGGGCGCATGAACACTGAAGCTTTCTTT.

This chain connects TRBV28 to TRBJ1-1; D gene unclear. Trimming took off 6 bases at V and 1 base at J, with 9 bases between the two ends. The CDR3 contains 13 residues. The V gene's germline CDR1 is MDHEN and CDR2 SYDVKM. Here the CDR3 reads CASRRPTNTEAFF. The CDR3 region has the DNA TGTGCCAGCAGACGACCCACGAACACTGAAGCTTTCTTT.

The chain joins TRBV4-1 to TRBJ1-5; D remains unclear. Between the trimmed V and J ends, which lost 0 bases and 6 bases, there was a span of 9 bases. Germline CDR1 MGHRA, CDR2 YSYEKL. The CDR3 extends over 14 amino acids. The CDR3 here is CASSQDGRFQPQHF. The CDR3 coding sequence is TGCGCCAGCAGCCAAGATGGGAGATTTCAGCCCCAGCATTTT.

The chain combines TRBV5-1 with TRBJ1-2; a possible D gene is TRBD1 (5 bases). The germline V and J ends were trimmed by 0 bases and 2 bases, with 11 bases remaining between them. The V gene's germline CDR1 is SGHRS and CDR2 YFSETQ. The CDR3 is made up of 15 amino acids. CDR3 sequence: CASSLATGGNYGYTF. The CDR3, as DNA: TGCGCCAGCAGCTTGGCCACCGGGGGGAACTATGGCTACACCTTC.

The chain couples TRBV20-1 to TRBJ2-3; tentatively, D is TRBD1 (6 bases). The CDR3 loop spans 10 amino acids. Per germline, CDR1 DFQATT and CDR2 SNEGSKA (reference sequence). The V end was cut by 6 bases, the J end by 5 bases, with 6 bases between. As DNA, the CDR3 is TGCAGTGCCAGGGGAGATACGCAGTATTTT. Its protein is CSARGDTQYF.

The rearrangement links TRBV7-9 to TRBJ2-1, with D maybe TRBD2 (5 bases). Germline-derived CDR1 and CDR2 are SEHNR and FQNEAQ (reference sequence). The V gene lost 1 base and the J gene lost 8 bases, with 15 bases spanning the gap. CDR3 size: 15 residues. The CDR3 DNA sequence: TGTGCCAGCAGCTTAGACGGGGTAACAAGCGATGAGCAGTTCTTC. This codes for CASSLDGVTSDEQFF.

J is TRBJ1-2 and V is TRBV28, with D perhaps TRBD1 (5 bases). The CDR3 spans 13 residues. Germline CDR1 is MDHEN and CDR2 is SYDVKM. Trimming shortened V by 5 bases and J by 8 bases, and 15 bases separated the two germline ends. This CDR3 is CASSLGGMGGYTF. For the CDR3, the DNA is TGTGCCAGCAGTCTGGGGGGGATGGGGGGCTACACCTTC.

J is TRBJ1-2 and V is TRBV6-5; 7 nucleotides line up with TRBD1. The germline V gene has CDR1 MNHEY and CDR2 SVGAGI. This CDR3 region has 15 residues. Trimming took 5 bases from V and 0 from J; bases not matched to a gene: 6. CDR3 bases: TGTGCCAGCAGTCCTCAGGGGGTTGCTAACTATGGCTACACCTTC. Translating gives CASSPQGVANYGYTF.

Concerning this clone itself: The sample has other DNA sequences that encode this CDR3 too. This chain connects TRBV28 to TRBJ1-4; no definite D call. In germline, CDR1 is MDHEN, CDR2 SYDVKM. The length of the CDR3 is 13 residues. Trimming took off 2 bases at V and 5 bases at J, with 6 bases between the two ends. The CDR3 coding sequence is TGTGCCAGCAGTTTAGATGTCAATGAAAAACTGTTTTTT. Its protein product is CASSLDVNEKLFF.

The V gene is TRBV6-5, the J gene TRBJ2-7; TRBD1 matches 8 bases. This CDR3 has 15 amino acids. The J segment lost 2 bases and the V segment lost 5 bases, leaving 8 bases of the junction unmatched. CDR1 is MNHEY, CDR2 SVGAGI, per germline. The CDR3 DNA is TGTGCCAGCAGTCCAGACAGGGGTGGGACCTACGAGCAGTACTTC. As protein: CASSPDRGGTYEQYF.

The chain is built from TRBV18 and TRBJ1-2; D might be TRBD1 (5 bases). The CDR3 length is 12 residues. V was shortened by 6 bases and J by 7 bases, with 12 bases between the two germline ends. Germline assignment: CDR1 KGHSH and CDR2 LQKENI. This chain's CDR3 is CASSTTGGGYTF. Here the CDR3 DNA reads TGTGCCAGCTCCACCACAGGAGGTGGCTACACCTTC.

This clone was observed once. This chain connects TRBV15 to TRBJ1-5, with a possible D match to TRBD1 (5 bases). This CDR3 comprises 14 residues. CDR1 and CDR2 from the germline V gene are LNHNV and YYDKDF (reference sequence). Between the trimmed V and J ends, which lost 3 bases and 11 bases, there was a span of 17 bases. The CDR3: CATSSPGRYKAQHF. The CDR3 coding sequence is TGTGCCACCAGCAGTCCGGGGCGGTATAAAGCCCAGCATTTT.